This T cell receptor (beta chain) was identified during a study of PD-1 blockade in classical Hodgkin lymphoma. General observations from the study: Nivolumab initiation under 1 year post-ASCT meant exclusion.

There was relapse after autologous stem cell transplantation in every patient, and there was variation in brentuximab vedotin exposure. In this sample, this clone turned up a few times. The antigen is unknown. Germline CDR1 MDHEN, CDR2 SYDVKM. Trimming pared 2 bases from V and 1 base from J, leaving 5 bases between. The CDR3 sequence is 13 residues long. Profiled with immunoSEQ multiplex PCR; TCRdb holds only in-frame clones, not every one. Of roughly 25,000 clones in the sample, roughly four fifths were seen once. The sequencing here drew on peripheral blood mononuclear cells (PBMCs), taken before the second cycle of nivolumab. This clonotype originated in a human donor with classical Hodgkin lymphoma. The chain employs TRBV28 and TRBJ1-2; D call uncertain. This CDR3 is CASSLEFNYGYTF. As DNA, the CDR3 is TGTGCCAGCAGTTTAGAGTTTAACTATGGCTACACCTTC.